This TCR beta chain was obtained from a study of chemoradiotherapy in HPV16-positive cancers. Profiling relied on immunoSEQ multiplex PCR, and the TCRdb table lists in-frame clones only, not all of them. In the table there are approximately 23,000 clones, around 67% of which are singletons. This CDR3 is 13 amino acids long. Germline CDR1 and CDR2: KGHSH and LQKENI. Trimming removed 0 bases at V and 6 bases at J, with 8 bases between. This clone was picked up one time. Its cognate antigen is unknown. Findings and caveats of the study: Candidate HPV-specific clones and E7-related TCR motifs grew in tumor during treatment.

The specimen was obtained from a patient who underwent chemoradiotherapy. This chain links TRBV18 with TRBJ2-5; a weak D match, TRBD1 (6 bases). This clonotype originated in a human donor with HPV-associated anogenital cancer. The DNA of the CDR3 is TGTGCCAGCTCACCACCCGACAGGCAGACCCAGTACTTC. Its translation is CASSPPDRQTQYF.